This T cell receptor (beta chain) was recorded in a study of glioma-infiltrating T cells. Of note for this clonotype: A much larger clone is a single base away; this may be a read error.

Using RNA template, CDR3s of TCR alpha and beta were amplified with iRepertoire arm-PCR. Input was 100-400 ng of tissue mRNA or PBMC total RNA. From the multiplex PCR reads, TCRdb called clonotypes with MiXCR, one entry per CDR3 protein. The sample includes some 12,000 distinct CDR3 sequences, around a quarter of them seen just once. The length of the CDR3 is 11 residues. Germline-derived CDR1 and CDR2 are MDHEN and SYDVKM. The V gene is TRBV28, the J gene TRBJ1-5; no firm D call. This receptor was identified in a human donor with low-grade glioma or glioblastoma, undergoing nonglioma brain surgery, or in good health (not recorded which). The sample comprised glioma tissue, nonneoplastic brain tissue, or PBMCs (not recorded which). The CDR3 loop is CASSEEQPHHF. The CDR3 coding sequence is TGTGCCAGCAGCGAGGAGCAGCCCCATCATTTT. Together with reference TRBV28 and TRBJ1-5, the CDR3 gives the full variable domain: DVKVTQSSRYLVKRTGEKVFLECVQDMDHENMFWYRQDPGLGLRLIYFSYDVKMKEKGDIPEGYSVSREKKERFSLILESASTNQTSMYLCASSEEQPHHFGDGTRLSIL.